This record concerns one T cell receptor beta chain sequence. Its antigen is currently unknown. The data originate from a study of high-grade serous ovarian cancer treatment subgroups. Study-wide background: Samples averaged approximately 14,000 reads and approximately 7,000 unique TCR beta rearrangements.

The method was immunoSEQ multiplex PCR; TCRdb's version includes in-frame clones alone and lacks a portion of them. The profile shows 10,000 or so clones, 80% to 90% of them singletons. The study, taken as a whole, reports: Different patients shared almost no repertoire; same-patient tumors shared roughly 0.11 to 0.85.

This CDR3 region has 14 residues. The germline CDR1 and CDR2 sequences are SGHVS and FQNEAQ. Trimming pared 2 bases from V and 2 bases from J, leaving 9 bases between. Tumor samples were taken before definitive surgery or chemotherapy. This chain uses TRBV7-8 with TRBJ1-1; D gene uncertain. The sample comprised tumor tissue. The TCR comes from a human donor with high-grade serous ovarian cancer. The CDR3 nucleotides read TGTGCCAGCAGCTTAACCCTGGGCAACACTGAAGCTTTCTTT. It translates to CASSLTLGNTEAFF.